The TCR beta chain described here comes from a study of T-cell reconstitution after alpha-beta-depleted transplantation in children. V was clipped by 5 bases and J by 2 bases, with 10 bases between them. Per germline, CDR1 DFQATT and CDR2 SNEGSKA (reference sequence). The CDR3 length is 14 residues. Findings and caveats of the study: Reportedly, roughly two months post-transplant, alpha-beta T cells arose from several hundred expanded graft clones. There were some patients whose high TCRbeta diversity at day 60 came from surviving recipient T cells and thymic progenitors. The authors attributed T-cell counts and diversity one year after transplant mostly to newly produced T cells.

Unique molecular identifiers featured in how the TCRbeta library was prepared. TCRdb processed the PCR reads anew with MiXCR; each CDR3 protein has one entry. The table records around 140,000 distinct CDR3 sequences, around 8.8% of them present only once. At least ten counts were recorded for this clonotype. Its antigen is unknown. This clonotype was obtained from a female patient aged 2-10 years who had a stem cell transplant for congenital amegakaryocytic thrombocytopenia, so the T cells may come from the graft donor. The J gene is TRBJ2-6, the V gene TRBV20-1; no clear D gene. Sequenced here: PBMCs, mostly from graft donor cells, sampled 180 days after TCRalphabeta/CD19-depleted stem cell transplant. The CDR3 sequence: CSARPSAGANVLTF. CDR3 in DNA: TGCAGTGCTCGACCCTCTGCTGGGGCCAACGTCCTGACTTTC.